This is a list of T cell receptor beta chains from one sample in a study of shared clonotypes between healthy human individuals. Here immunoSEQ multiplex PCR was the method, and the copy in TCRdb shows in-frame clones only, minus some. The sample lists approximately 2.3 million clones, 93% occurring once. The sequencing sample was made of naive CD4+ T cells from PBMCs. These receptors were collected from a man aged 18 to 29 in good health. Some clones in this sample may be carry-over from other donors' samples. Both conserved end residues are part of each CDR3. Each record gives: CDR3 DNA, CDR3 protein, J gene, clone size, V gene, D gene. The D gene is left open where the match is weak. The size field is filled for only some rows; it gives once, few, many or a size class.

TGTGCCAGTAGTATAGCGCCCAGGGAGAGCAGGAAGACCCAGTACTTC | CASSIAPRESRKTQYF | TRBJ2-5 | - | TRBV19 | -
TGTGCCAGCAGTCTTACTCAGGGGTTCCAGTTCTTC | CASSLTQGFQFF | TRBJ2-1 | - | TRBV28 | -
TGTGCCAGCAGTTCCCGAGAGACGATGACAACTGAAGCTTTCTTT | CASSSRETMTTEAFF | TRBJ1-1 | - | TRBV6-1 | -
TGTGCCAGCAGCTGGACTATCGATGAGCAGTTCTTC | CASSWTIDEQFF | TRBJ2-1 | - | TRBV7-9 | -
TGTGCCACAGATAAGGGGAGGGGCTACACCTTC | CATDKGRGYTF | TRBJ1-2 | few | TRBV6-1 | -
TGTGCCAGCAGTGGGGACATACCCCCCTACGAGCAGTACTTC | CASSGDIPPYEQYF | TRBJ2-7 | - | TRBV2 | -
TGTGCCAGTAGTAGGGGCAGCTACGAGCAGTACTTC | CASSRGSYEQYF | TRBJ2-7 | - | TRBV19 | -
TGTGCCAGCAGCCTCCGGGACTCCTACAATGAGCAGTTCTTC | CASSLRDSYNEQFF | TRBJ2-1 | - | TRBV7-2 | -
TGTGCCAGCAGTCGAATAGGAGGGGCAGGGTACGAGCAGTACTTC | CASSRIGGAGYEQYF | TRBJ2-7 | - | TRBV28 | -
TGTGCCAGCAGCCCGCTAGGTTCAGGGAACACTGAAGCTTTCTTT | CASSPLGSGNTEAFF | TRBJ1-1 | - | TRBV11-2 | -
TGCGCCAGCAGCTTGCAACCCGCGGGGGAAGAGACCCAGTACTTC | CASSLQPAGEETQYF | TRBJ2-5 | - | TRBV5-1 | TRBD2
TGTGCCACCTCAGGCGAGACCCAGTACTTC | CATSGETQYF | TRBJ2-5 | - | TRBV2 | -
TGTGCCAGCAGCTTAGCCCCGGGGGCGCTAGGCACTGAAGCTTTCTTT | CASSLAPGALGTEAFF | TRBJ1-1 | - | TRBV7-2 | -
TGCGCCAGCAGCTTGGAAATAACAAGTGAAGCTTTCTTT | CASSLEITSEAFF | TRBJ1-1 | few | TRBV5-1 | -
TGTGCCTGGAGTGTACGTCTGGGACTAGCGGGAGGGGGGGCCTACAATGAGCAGTTCTTC | CAWSVRLGLAGGGAYNEQFF | TRBJ2-1 | - | TRBV30 | TRBD2
TGCGCCAGCAGCTTGAGCAGGGCCCACGAGCAGTACTTC | CASSLSRAHEQYF | TRBJ2-7 | - | TRBV5-1 | -
TGTGCCAGCAGTTACTGGCTAGCGGGCACAGATACGCAGTATTTT | CASSYWLAGTDTQYF | TRBJ2-3 | - | TRBV6-5 | TRBD2
TGTGCCAGTAGTGGGGGGACCGACGCGTCCTACGAGCAGTACTTC | CASSGGTDASYEQYF | TRBJ2-7 | - | TRBV19 | -
TGTGCCAGCAGCTTAGGGTTTAGGTACATCGCTAACTATGGCTACACCTTC | CASSLGFRYIANYGYTF | TRBJ1-2 | once | TRBV5-5 | -
TGCGCCAGCACCTTATCGGGAGGGGCAGGTTTCTACGAGCAGTACTTC | CASTLSGGAGFYEQYF | TRBJ2-7 | - | TRBV5-1 | TRBD2
TGTGCCAGCAGCCAAGCCTTCACCGGGGAGCTGTTTTTT | CASSQAFTGELFF | TRBJ2-2 | - | TRBV14 | -
TGTGCCAGCAGCCCAAGGCTTTACAATCAGCCCCAGCATTTT | CASSPRLYNQPQHF | TRBJ1-5 | - | TRBV7-2 | -
TGTGCCAGCAGTGCGGAAGAGCAGCCCCAGCATTTT | CASSAEEQPQHF | TRBJ1-5 | few | TRBV2 | -
TGTGCCAGCAGACCGCCGACACGGTCCGGGGCCAACGTCCTGACTTTC | CASRPPTRSGANVLTF | TRBJ2-6 | once | TRBV7-9 | -
TGTGCCAGCTCACCCGGGACAGGGGGGAACGGCTACACCTTC | CASSPGTGGNGYTF | TRBJ1-2 | - | TRBV18 | TRBD1
TGTGCCAGCGGAGAAGTCCCCCCGACCCAGTACTTC | CASGEVPPTQYF | TRBJ2-5 | - | TRBV27 | -
TGTGCCAGCAGCTCTAGAGGACAGGGAGCCGGCGAGCAGTACTTC | CASSSRGQGAGEQYF | TRBJ2-7 | - | TRBV7-9 | TRBD1
TGTGCCTGGAGCGCACCGGGACAGGGGGCGATCTATGGCTACACCTTC | CAWSAPGQGAIYGYTF | TRBJ1-2 | once | TRBV30 | TRBD1
TGTGCCAGCAGCACCCAAGGCAATCAGCCCCAGCATTTT | CASSTQGNQPQHF | TRBJ1-5 | - | TRBV7-2 | -
TGTGCCAGCAGTACCTCCGGGATTCCAAGCTCCTACGAGCAGTACTTC | CASSTSGIPSSYEQYF | TRBJ2-7 | - | TRBV25-1 | -
TGTGCCAGCAGCCAGGGCCTTGGGGGACCCTTGTCCTACGAGCAGTACTTC | CASSQGLGGPLSYEQYF | TRBJ2-7 | - | TRBV9 | -
TGTGCCAGCAGCTTTTTGGGGGGAGCCCCCACCGGGGAGCTGTTTTTT | CASSFLGGAPTGELFF | TRBJ2-2 | - | TRBV7-8 | -
TGTGCCAGCACCAACCTAGGGGCTCTCTCCTACGAGCAGTACTTC | CASTNLGALSYEQYF | TRBJ2-7 | once | TRBV7-8 | -
TGCGCCAGCAGCTTGAGAGCGGCTAACACAGATACGCAGTATTTT | CASSLRAANTDTQYF | TRBJ2-3 | - | TRBV5-1 | -
TGCGCCAGCAGCACGAATCTTTTTTTTCAGGGACAAAACTACAATGAGCAGTTCTTC | CASSTNLFFQGQNYNEQFF | TRBJ2-1 | - | TRBV5-1 | -
TGTGCCAGCAGCGCCCGCCCGGGCCTCCATGGCTACACCTTC | CASSARPGLHGYTF | TRBJ1-2 | - | TRBV9 | -
TGTGCCAGCAGCTTGGGACTAGCGGGAGGGTACGAGCAGTACTTC | CASSLGLAGGYEQYF | TRBJ2-7 | - | TRBV5-6 | TRBD2
TGCGCCAGCAGCCAAGTGGGCGGTGAGCAGTTCTTC | CASSQVGGEQFF | TRBJ2-1 | - | TRBV4-3 | -
TGTGCCAGCAGCCCCGGAAATAGCAATCAGCCCCAGCATTTT | CASSPGNSNQPQHF | TRBJ1-5 | - | TRBV7-8 | -
TGTGCCAGCAGCTTAGGCCTAGCGGCCTACAATGAGCAGTTCTTC | CASSLGLAAYNEQFF | TRBJ2-1 | - | TRBV7-2 | TRBD2
TGCGCCAGCAGCCAACCTACAGGGAGGCGCTCTGAAGCTTTCTTT | CASSQPTGRRSEAFF | TRBJ1-1 | once | TRBV4-1 | -
TGTGCCAGCAGTGTCCGGGGGTCCGTAGAGACCCAGTACTTC | CASSVRGSVETQYF | TRBJ2-5 | once | TRBV25-1 | -
TGTGCCAGCAACCCAGGGGCCACGAACACCGGGGAGCTGTTTTTT | CASNPGATNTGELFF | TRBJ2-2 | - | TRBV7-9 | -
TGTGCCAGTAGTATACGGCGCGGTACGGGGGAAAAACTGTTTTTT | CASSIRRGTGEKLFF | TRBJ1-4 | - | TRBV19 | -
TGTGCCAGCAGCCTCCGTCTGGCTAGCGGGAAGAACACCGGGGAGCTGTTTTTT | CASSLRLASGKNTGELFF | TRBJ2-2 | - | TRBV28 | TRBD2
TGTGCCAGCAGCTTAGGCAGGGGGGCCCGCGAGCAGTACTTC | CASSLGRGAREQYF | TRBJ2-7 | - | TRBV7-3 | -
TGCGCCAGCAGTCGTAGCGGGACCCAAGAGACCCAGTACTTC | CASSRSGTQETQYF | TRBJ2-5 | - | TRBV5-1 | TRBD2
TGTGCCAGCAGCGCAGGACGGACGGAAGGGGCCAACGTCCTGACTTTC | CASSAGRTEGANVLTF | TRBJ2-6 | - | TRBV5-4 | -
TGTGCCAGCAGTTCTCCGACAGGGGGGTCGGGTACCTTC | CASSSPTGGSGTF | TRBJ1-2 | - | TRBV5-6 | TRBD1
TGTGCCAGCAGTTTTGGCGGCAGCCTATCTGGAAACACCATATATTTT | CASSFGGSLSGNTIYF | TRBJ1-3 | - | TRBV28 | -
TGTGCCAGCAGCTCCCAGACAGGGGGCAATCGTCGAGATACGCAGTATTTT | CASSSQTGGNRRDTQYF | TRBJ2-3 | once | TRBV7-3 | TRBD1
TGTGCCAGCAGCCCATCCCAGCAGTCCTACAATGAGCAGTTCTTC | CASSPSQQSYNEQFF | TRBJ2-1 | - | TRBV7-3 | -
TGTGCCAGCAGTGGCCAGGACAGGTTTACCGGGGAGCTGTTTTTT | CASSGQDRFTGELFF | TRBJ2-2 | - | TRBV28 | TRBD1
TGTGCCAGTAGCCTAGGAAGGAGCGGGAGGGCCGCTGCCGGGGAGCTGTTTTTT | CASSLGRSGRAAAGELFF | TRBJ2-2 | - | TRBV19 | TRBD2